This T cell receptor (beta chain) was identified in a study of blood T cell repertoires in COVID-19. Study in general: Among Cohort 3 donors, those recovered had two negative PCRs, clearance, or symptom resolution. Acute-phase and convalescent COVID-19 samples originated in the United States, Italy and Spain.

This clone was detected once. Individuals drawn from about 26 US areas were about 18 to 95 years old. Clinical history as reported by participants underpinned cohort assignment. Profiled with immunoSEQ multiplex PCR; TCRdb holds only in-frame clones, not every one. The repertoire holds roughly 150,000 clones, 79% seen once, with about 20% in the top ten. V dropped 1 base and J dropped 8; count of bases not matched to a gene: 9. There are 15 residues in the CDR3. The V gene's germline CDR1 is SGHNT and CDR2 YYREEE (reference sequence). The sequencing sample was made of PBMCs or T cells enriched from blood (not recorded which). The receptor comes from a woman between 65 and 79 years old in a cohort exposed to, infected with or recovered from COVID-19 (not recorded which). The chain combines TRBV5-4 with TRBJ2-1; 7 nucleotides line up with TRBD2. CDR3 protein: CASSLSGRVGDEQFF. CDR3 in DNA: TGTGCCAGCAGCTTGAGTGGGAGGGTTGGCGATGAGCAGTTCTTC.